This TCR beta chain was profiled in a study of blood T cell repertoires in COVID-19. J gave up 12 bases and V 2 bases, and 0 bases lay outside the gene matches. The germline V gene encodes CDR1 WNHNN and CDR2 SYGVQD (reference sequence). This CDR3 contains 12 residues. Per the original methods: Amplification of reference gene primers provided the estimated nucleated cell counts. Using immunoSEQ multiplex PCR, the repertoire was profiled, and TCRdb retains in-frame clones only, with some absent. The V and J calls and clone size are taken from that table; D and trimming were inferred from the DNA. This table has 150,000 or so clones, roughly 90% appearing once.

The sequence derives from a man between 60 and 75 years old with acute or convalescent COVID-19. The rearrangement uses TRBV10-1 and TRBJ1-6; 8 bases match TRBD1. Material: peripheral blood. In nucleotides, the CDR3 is TGCGCCAGCAGTGAGGGACAGGGACCCCTCCACTTT. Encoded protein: CASSEGQGPLHF.